A selection of T cell receptor beta chains follows, all from one sample in a study of T cell responses to AZD1222 COVID-19 vaccine. This table comes from immunoSEQ multiplex PCR, and its TCRdb copy is limited to in-frame clones, with some not included. Counted here are around 160,000 clones, 70% to 90% occurring once; the ten biggest clones make up approximately 16%. Sequenced here: peripheral blood, sampled on day 0 of AZD1222 vaccination. The receptor source for this set is an adult in good health. The CDR3 runs from the conserved cysteine through the conserved F or W. D genes are given only for firm matches. Not all rows give a size; the values are once, few, many and, for expanded clones, a class.

size: NA
D: NA
J: TRBJ1-6
V: TRBV5-1
CDR3: CASSLTGRNNSPLHF
DNA: TGCGCCAGCAGCCTAACCGGACGGAATAATTCACCCCTCCACTTT

size: NA
D: NA
J: TRBJ2-7
V: TRBV7-2
CDR3: CASSFHGRGVEQYF
DNA: TGTGCCAGCAGCTTCCATGGGCGGGGAGTCGAGCAGTACTTC

size: few
D: TRBD2
J: TRBJ2-1
V: TRBV19
CDR3: CASSTQLAGGRNEQFF
DNA: TGTGCCAGTAGTACCCAACTAGCGGGGGGGCGCAATGAGCAGTTCTTC

size: NA
D: NA
J: TRBJ1-5
V: TRBV3-1/TRBV3-2
CDR3: CASSQAQINQPQHF
DNA: TGTGCCAGCAGCCAAGCGCAGATAAATCAGCCCCAGCATTTT

size: NA
D: NA
J: TRBJ1-5
V: TRBV3-1/TRBV3-2
CDR3: CASSQAGQGGQPQHF
DNA: TGTGCCAGCAGCCAAGCCGGGCAGGGCGGGCAGCCCCAGCATTTT

size: few
D: NA
J: TRBJ1-2
V: TRBV29-1
CDR3: CSVVRGEGEGYTF
DNA: TGCAGCGTTGTACGGGGCGAGGGGGAAGGCTACACCTTC

size: NA
D: NA
J: TRBJ1-3
V: TRBV4-1
CDR3: CASSPIGGTGNTIYF
DNA: TGCGCCAGCAGTCCGATTGGGGGGACTGGAAACACCATATATTTT

size: NA
D: NA
J: TRBJ2-1
V: TRBV24-1
CDR3: CATSDPDVNEQFF
DNA: TGTGCCACCAGTGATCCGGATGTGAATGAGCAGTTCTTC

size: once
D: TRBD2
J: TRBJ2-1
V: TRBV3-1/TRBV3-2
CDR3: CASSQNSPGLGYYNEQFF
DNA: TGTGCCAGCAGCCAAAACTCCCCGGGACTAGGGTACTACAATGAGCAGTTCTTC

size: NA
D: NA
J: TRBJ1-1
V: TRBV9
CDR3: CASSVAEGVRNTEAFF
DNA: TGTGCCAGCAGCGTAGCTGAGGGGGTAAGGAACACTGAAGCTTTCTTT

size: NA
D: TRBD1
J: TRBJ2-7
V: TRBV9
CDR3: CASSVGLGTGDREQYF
DNA: TGTGCCAGCAGCGTAGGTCTAGGGACAGGGGATCGGGAGCAGTACTTC

size: NA
D: NA
J: TRBJ1-2
V: TRBV10-3
CDR3: CATLRGSDGYTF
DNA: TGTGCCACGCTAAGGGGTTCGGATGGCTACACCTTC

size: NA
D: TRBD2
J: TRBJ2-4
V: TRBV7-2
CDR3: CASSPGGSRENIQYF
DNA: TGTGCCAGCAGTCCCGGGGGGAGCAGGGAAAACATTCAGTACTTC

size: NA
D: NA
J: TRBJ1-1
V: TRBV4-2
CDR3: CASSQGGPGPEAFF
DNA: TGTGCCAGCAGCCAAGGAGGACCGGGGCCTGAAGCTTTCTTT

size: NA
D: TRBD2
J: TRBJ2-1
V: TRBV19
CDR3: CASSIVAGGLEQFF
DNA: TGTGCCAGTAGTATAGTAGCGGGGGGGCTGGAGCAGTTCTTC

size: NA
D: TRBD2
J: TRBJ2-3
V: TRBV7-2
CDR3: CASSLGILAGGLQYF
DNA: TGTGCCAGCAGCTTAGGGATTCTAGCGGGGGGGCTGCAGTATTTT

size: NA
D: NA
J: TRBJ2-3
V: TRBV4-3
CDR3: CASSQGSLAGTDTQYF
DNA: TGCGCCAGCAGCCAAGGTAGCCTAGCCGGCACAGATACGCAGTATTTT

size: NA
D: NA
J: TRBJ2-7
V: TRBV7-2
CDR3: CASSLVGKDSYEQYF
DNA: TGTGCCAGCAGCTTAGTGGGGAAAGACTCCTACGAGCAGTACTTC

size: NA
D: NA
J: TRBJ1-1
V: TRBV18
CDR3: CASSLGREMNTEAFF
DNA: TGTGCCAGCTCACTGGGGCGAGAAATGAACACTGAAGCTTTCTTT

size: NA
D: NA
J: TRBJ1-5
V: TRBV28
CDR3: CASSPDLSNQPQHF
DNA: TGTGCCAGCAGTCCGGACCTAAGCAATCAGCCCCAGCATTTT

size: NA
D: NA
J: TRBJ2-2
V: TRBV2
CDR3: CASRRGTVNTGELFF
DNA: TGTGCCAGCAGGAGGGGGACGGTCAACACCGGGGAGCTGTTTTTT

size: NA
D: TRBD1
J: TRBJ1-5
V: TRBV5-8
CDR3: CASSRNRGGSNQPQHF
DNA: TGTGCCAGCAGCCGGAACAGGGGAGGGAGTAATCAGCCCCAGCATTTT

size: NA
D: NA
J: TRBJ1-3
V: TRBV18
CDR3: CASSPPSGNTIYF
DNA: TGTGCCAGCTCACCGCCCTCTGGAAACACCATATATTTT

size: NA
D: NA
J: TRBJ1-2
V: TRBV4-1
CDR3: CASSHPPGERGYTF
DNA: TGCGCCAGCAGCCACCCCCCGGGGGAACGGGGCTACACCTTC

size: once
D: NA
J: TRBJ2-1
V: TRBV19
CDR3: CASSIGQVRGRNEQFF
DNA: TGTGCCAGTAGTATCGGGCAGGTTCGGGGTCGGAATGAGCAGTTCTTC

size: NA
D: NA
J: TRBJ2-4
V: TRBV4-1
CDR3: CASSQVRGNIQYF
DNA: TGCGCCAGCAGCCAAGTGAGGGGGAACATTCAGTACTTC

size: NA
D: NA
J: TRBJ1-2
V: TRBV28
CDR3: CASGRPGDGYTF
DNA: TGTGCCAGCGGAAGACCAGGGGATGGCTACACCTTC

size: NA
D: NA
J: TRBJ1-1
V: TRBV5-5
CDR3: CASSLARGSMNTEAFF
DNA: TGTGCCAGCAGCTTGGCAAGGGGGTCGATGAACACTGAAGCTTTCTTT

size: NA
D: NA
J: TRBJ2-3
V: TRBV24-1
CDR3: CATSESGRESTDTQYF
DNA: TGTGCCACCAGTGAAAGCGGAAGAGAAAGCACAGATACGCAGTATTTT

size: NA
D: TRBD2
J: TRBJ2-1
V: TRBV6-6
CDR3: CASSPGTSASYNEQFF
DNA: TGTGCCAGCAGTCCCGGGACTAGCGCGTCCTACAATGAGCAGTTCTTC

size: NA
D: TRBD1
J: TRBJ1-6
V: TRBV28
CDR3: CASSSAGTGHSPLHF
DNA: TGTGCCAGCAGTTCCGCGGGGACAGGGCATTCACCCCTCCACTTT

size: NA
D: NA
J: TRBJ2-2
V: TRBV30
CDR3: CAWIPQGRSTGELFF
DNA: TGTGCCTGGATCCCCCAGGGGCGTAGCACCGGGGAGCTGTTTTTT